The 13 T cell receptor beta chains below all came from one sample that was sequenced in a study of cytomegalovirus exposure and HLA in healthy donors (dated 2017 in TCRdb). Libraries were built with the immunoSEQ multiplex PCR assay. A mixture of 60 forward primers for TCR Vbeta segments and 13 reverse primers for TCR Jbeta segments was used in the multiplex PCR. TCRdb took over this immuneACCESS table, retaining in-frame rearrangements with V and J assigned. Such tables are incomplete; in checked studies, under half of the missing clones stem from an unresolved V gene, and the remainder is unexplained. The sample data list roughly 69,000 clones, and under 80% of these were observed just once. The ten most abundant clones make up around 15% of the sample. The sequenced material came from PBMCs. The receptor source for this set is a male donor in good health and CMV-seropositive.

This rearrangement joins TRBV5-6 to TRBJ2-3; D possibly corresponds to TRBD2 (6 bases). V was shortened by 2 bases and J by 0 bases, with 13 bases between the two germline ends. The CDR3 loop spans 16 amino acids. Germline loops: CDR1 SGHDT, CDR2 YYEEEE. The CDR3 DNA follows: TGTGCCAGCAGCTTCGGGAGCGGGTTGAGCACAGATACGCAGTATTTT. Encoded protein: CASSFGSGLSTDTQYF.

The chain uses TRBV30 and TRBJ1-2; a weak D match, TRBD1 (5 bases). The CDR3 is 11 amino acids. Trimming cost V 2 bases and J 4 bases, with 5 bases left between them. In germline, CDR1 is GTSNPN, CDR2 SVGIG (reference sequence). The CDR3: CAWSQGYGYTF. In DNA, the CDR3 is TGTGCCTGGAGTCAGGGCTATGGCTACACCTTC.

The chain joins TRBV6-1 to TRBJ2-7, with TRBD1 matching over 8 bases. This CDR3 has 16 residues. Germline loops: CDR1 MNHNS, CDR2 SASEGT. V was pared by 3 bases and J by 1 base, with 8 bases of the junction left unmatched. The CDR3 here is CASSDYTGGGSYEQYF. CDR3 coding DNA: TGTGCCAGCAGTGACTACACAGGGGGTGGTTCCTACGAGCAGTACTTC.

CDR3 region: CASSSPEGHLTTDTQYF. CDR3 sequence (DNA): TGTGCCAGCAGCTCCCCCGAGGGACACCTAACCACAGATACGCAGTATTTT. V gene TRBV11-2 combines with J gene TRBJ2-3; D might be TRBD1 (6 bases). This CDR3 region has 17 residues. Trimming removed 4 bases at V and 2 bases at J, with 19 bases between. CDR1 is SGHAT and CDR2 is FQNNGV in the germline V gene.

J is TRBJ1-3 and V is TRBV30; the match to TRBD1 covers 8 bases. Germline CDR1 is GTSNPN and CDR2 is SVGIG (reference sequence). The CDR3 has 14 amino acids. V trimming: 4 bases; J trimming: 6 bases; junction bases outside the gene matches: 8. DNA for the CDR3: TGTGCCTGGACTACCGGGACAGGAGAAAACACCATATATTTT. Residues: CAWTTGTGENTIYF.

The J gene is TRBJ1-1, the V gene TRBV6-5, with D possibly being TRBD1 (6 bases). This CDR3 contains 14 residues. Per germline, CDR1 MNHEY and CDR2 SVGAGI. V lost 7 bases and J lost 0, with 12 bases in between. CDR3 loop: CASIPDSMNTEAFF. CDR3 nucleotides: TGTGCCAGCATCCCGGACAGCATGAACACTGAAGCTTTCTTT.

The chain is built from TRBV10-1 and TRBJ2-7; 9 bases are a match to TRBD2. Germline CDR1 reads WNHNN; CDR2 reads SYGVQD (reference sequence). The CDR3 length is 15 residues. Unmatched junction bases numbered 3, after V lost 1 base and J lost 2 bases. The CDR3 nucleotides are TGCGCCAGCAGTGAGTTTGCGGGAGGGCCCTACGAGCAGTACTTC. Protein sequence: CASSEFAGGPYEQYF.

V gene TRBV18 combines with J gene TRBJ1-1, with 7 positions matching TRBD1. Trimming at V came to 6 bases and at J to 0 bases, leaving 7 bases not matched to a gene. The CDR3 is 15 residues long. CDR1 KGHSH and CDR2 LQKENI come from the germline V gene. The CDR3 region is CASSPGGAMNTEAFF. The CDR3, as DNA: TGTGCCAGCTCCCCAGGGGGGGCAATGAACACTGAAGCTTTCTTT.

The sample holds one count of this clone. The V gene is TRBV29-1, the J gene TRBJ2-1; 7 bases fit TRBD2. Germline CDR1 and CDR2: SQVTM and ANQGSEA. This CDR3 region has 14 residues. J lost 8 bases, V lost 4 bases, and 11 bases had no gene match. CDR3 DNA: TGCAGCGTTGCTGGGGCGGGAGTCGGCGATGAGCAGTTCTTC. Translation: CSVAGAGVGDEQFF.

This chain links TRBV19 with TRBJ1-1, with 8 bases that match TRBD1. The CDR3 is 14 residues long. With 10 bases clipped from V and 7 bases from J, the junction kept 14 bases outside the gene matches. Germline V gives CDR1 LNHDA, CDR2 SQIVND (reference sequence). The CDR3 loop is CATKEIGQGIEAFF. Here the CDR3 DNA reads TGTGCCACCAAAGAGATCGGACAGGGCATTGAAGCTTTCTTT. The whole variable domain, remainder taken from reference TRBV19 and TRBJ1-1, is DGGITQSPKYLFRKEGQNVTLSCEQNLNHDAMYWYRQDPGQGLRLIYYSQIVNDFQKGDIAEGYSVSREKKESFPLTVTSAQKNPTAFYLCATKEIGQGIEAFFGQGTRLTVV.

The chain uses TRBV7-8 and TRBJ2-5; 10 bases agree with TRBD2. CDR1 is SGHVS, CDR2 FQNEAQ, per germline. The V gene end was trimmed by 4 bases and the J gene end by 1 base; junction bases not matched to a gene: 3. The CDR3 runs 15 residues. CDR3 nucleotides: TGTGCCAGCAGCTCCAGCGGGGGGGTCCAAGAGACCCAGTACTTC. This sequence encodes CASSSSGGVQETQYF. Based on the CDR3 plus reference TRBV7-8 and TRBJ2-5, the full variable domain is GAGVSQSPRYKVAKRGQDVALRCDPISGHVSLFWYQQALGQGPEFLTYFQNEAQLDKSGLPSDRFFAERPEGSVSTLKIQRTQQEDSAVYLCASSSSGGVQETQYFGPGTRLLVL.

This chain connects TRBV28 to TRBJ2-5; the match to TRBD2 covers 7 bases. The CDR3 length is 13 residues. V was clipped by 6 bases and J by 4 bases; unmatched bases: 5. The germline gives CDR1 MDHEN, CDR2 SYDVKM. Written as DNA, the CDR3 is TGTGCCAGCAGGTCGGGGGGAGGAGAGACCCAGTACTTC. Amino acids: CASRSGGGETQYF.

The CDR3: CAKVGAQYF. CDR3 sequence (DNA): TGTGCCAAAGTAGGGGCCCAGTACTTC. The chain links TRBV5-5 to TRBJ2-5; D is possibly TRBD1 (5 bases). Germline CDR1 and CDR2: SGHKS and YYEKEE (reference sequence). The CDR3 totals 9 residues. Trimming shortened V by 9 bases and J by 9 bases, and 9 bases separated the two germline ends.